What follows describes a single TCR beta chain. The antigen remains unidentified. Generated by immunoSEQ multiplex PCR, the TCRdb table keeps only in-frame clones and is missing some. The sample has a few million clones, less than 95% seen once. These data originate in a study of shared clonotypes between healthy human individuals. Study-level points and caveats: Large sequencing depth failed to make sorted-subset sequencing complete, rarefaction showed. Donor clonotype sharing was expected to depend on sequencing depth.

With 1 base removed from V and 8 bases from J, the gap between germline ends came to 27 bases. The germline CDR1 and CDR2 sequences are LGHNA and YNFKEQ. There are 19 residues in the CDR3. The chain links TRBV4-2 to TRBJ2-1; D possibly corresponds to TRBD2 (5 bases). This clonotype originated in a man younger than 30 in good health. Some clones in this sample may be carry-over from other donors' samples. The source material was naive CD4+ T cells from PBMCs. Documented subset: CD45RA+ positively selected. CDR3 in DNA: TGTGCCAGCAGCCAAGTCCCTAGCAGCTACCAAACACCCAACCATGAGCAGTTCTTC. Translated, it gives CASSQVPSSYQTPNHEQFF.